The rows below give T cell receptor beta chains drawn from one sample of a study of blood T cell repertoires in COVID-19. The data were produced by immunoSEQ multiplex PCR, yet TCRdb's version contains in-frame clones alone and is incomplete. The repertoire holds roughly 150,000 clones, with 84% as singletons. The sequencing input was peripheral blood. The receptors shown here come from a human donor in a cohort sampled during active COVID-19. Each CDR3 is given with its conserved first and last residue. D genes are given only for firm matches. The size field is filled for only some rows; it gives once, few, many or a size class.

DNA: TGTGCCACCAGTGCAGGGGCAGGCACCCCCCGCGATGAAGCTTTCTTT; CDR3: CATSAGAGTPRDEAFF; J: TRBJ1-1; V: TRBV24-1; size: NA; D: NA
DNA: TGTGCCAGCAGCTTATTAGTCGGCACAGATACGCAGTATTTT; CDR3: CASSLLVGTDTQYF; J: TRBJ2-3; V: TRBV11-3; size: NA; D: NA
DNA: TGTGCCAGCAGCCTAAAGGGGGGGGAACCTGGGGCCAACGTCCTGACTTTC; CDR3: CASSLKGGEPGANVLTF; J: TRBJ2-6; V: TRBV7-9; size: NA; D: NA
DNA: TGTGCCAGCAGCCCCCACTCTGGAAACACCATATATTTT; CDR3: CASSPHSGNTIYF; J: TRBJ1-3; V: TRBV9; size: NA; D: NA
DNA: TGCGCCAGCAGCGAATCACTAGCGGGAGTTCCCGGGGAGCTGTTTTTT; CDR3: CASSESLAGVPGELFF; J: TRBJ2-2; V: TRBV5-1; size: NA; D: TRBD2
DNA: TGTGCCAGCAGCCTCGACAGGGGTGCTGAAGCTTTCTTT; CDR3: CASSLDRGAEAFF; J: TRBJ1-1; V: TRBV12-3/TRBV12-4; size: NA; D: TRBD1
DNA: TGTGCCAGCAGCAAGACAGGGGGCGCTGGGGCCAACGTCCTGACTTTC; CDR3: CASSKTGGAGANVLTF; J: TRBJ2-6; V: TRBV21-1; size: NA; D: NA
DNA: TGTGCCACCAGGGACGGGAAAGACACCGGGGAGCTGTTTTTT; CDR3: CATRDGKDTGELFF; J: TRBJ2-2; V: TRBV6-6; size: NA; D: NA
DNA: TGTGCCAGCAGCTCGTCCGTAGCGGGAGACGCAGATACGCAGTATTTT; CDR3: CASSSSVAGDADTQYF; J: TRBJ2-3; V: TRBV7-3; size: NA; D: TRBD2
DNA: TGCGCCAGCAGCCAAGGGACAGTCCTATATTTGAACACTGAAGCTTTCTTT; CDR3: CASSQGTVLYLNTEAFF; J: TRBJ1-1; V: TRBV5-1; size: NA; D: TRBD1
DNA: TGTGCCAGTAGTATTTCTCACCAAGAGACCCAGTACTTC; CDR3: CASSISHQETQYF; J: TRBJ2-5; V: TRBV19; size: NA; D: NA
DNA: TGTGCCAGCAGTTTTGACTCGAAGAACACCGGGGAGCTGTTTTTT; CDR3: CASSFDSKNTGELFF; J: TRBJ2-2; V: TRBV6-5; size: NA; D: NA
DNA: TGTGCCAGCAGCCACTTCCGACAGGGATTAAATCAGCCCCAGCATTTT; CDR3: CASSHFRQGLNQPQHF; J: TRBJ1-5; V: TRBV6-2/TRBV6-3; size: NA; D: TRBD1
DNA: TGTGCCAGCAGCCAAGAACTGACAGGGTATGGCTACACCTTC; CDR3: CASSQELTGYGYTF; J: TRBJ1-2; V: TRBV3-1/TRBV3-2; size: NA; D: TRBD1
DNA: TGTGCCAGCAGCCCTAGTAACTCTGGAAACACCATATATTTT; CDR3: CASSPSNSGNTIYF; J: TRBJ1-3; V: TRBV9; size: NA; D: NA
DNA: TGTGCCAGCAACCACCGGGGACATGACACCGGGGAGCTGTTTTTT; CDR3: CASNHRGHDTGELFF; J: TRBJ2-2; V: TRBV2; size: few; D: NA
DNA: TGTGCCAGCAGCTTAGGGCAGGGTCCCGGGGAGCTGTTTTTT; CDR3: CASSLGQGPGELFF; J: TRBJ2-2; V: TRBV7-3; size: NA; D: NA
DNA: TGTGCCAGTAGTATAGGAGGCAGTGAAGCTTTCTTT; CDR3: CASSIGGSEAFF; J: TRBJ1-1; V: TRBV19; size: NA; D: NA
DNA: TGTGCCAGCAGCGTCGTGGGGAGTGAAAAACTGTTTTTT; CDR3: CASSVVGSEKLFF; J: TRBJ1-4; V: TRBV7-2; size: NA; D: NA
DNA: TGTGCCAGCAGCTCCAGACAGGGGATGAACACTGAAGCTTTCTTT; CDR3: CASSSRQGMNTEAFF; J: TRBJ1-1; V: TRBV7-9; size: NA; D: TRBD1
DNA: TGTGCCACCAGTGATTGGGATAGCGGCCGCCCCAGCACAGATACGCAGTATTTT; CDR3: CATSDWDSGRPSTDTQYF; J: TRBJ2-3; V: TRBV24-1; size: NA; D: NA
DNA: TGTGCCAGCACCTCACGGGGGAGGGGCGGCTATGGCTACACCTTC; CDR3: CASTSRGRGGYGYTF; J: TRBJ1-2; V: TRBV6-5; size: NA; D: NA
DNA: TGTGCCAGCAGTCCCGCGGGTGGCAGAGAGGACTACACCTTC; CDR3: CASSPAGGREDYTF; J: TRBJ1-2; V: TRBV6-5; size: NA; D: NA
DNA: TGTGCCAGCAGCTTTTCAGGGGTTACTGAAGCTTTCTTT; CDR3: CASSFSGVTEAFF; J: TRBJ1-1; V: TRBV11-3; size: NA; D: NA
DNA: TGCGCCAGCAGCCAAGATTATGGGGACAGGGTTCTCGGCTACACCTTC; CDR3: CASSQDYGDRVLGYTF; J: TRBJ1-2; V: TRBV4-3; size: NA; D: TRBD1
DNA: TGCGCCAGCAGCTTGGAAGGTGGGCCAGGGGACTATGGCTACACCTTC; CDR3: CASSLEGGPGDYGYTF; J: TRBJ1-2; V: TRBV5-1; size: NA; D: NA
DNA: TGTGCCAGCAGCCACGGGCGGGGCTCTGAAGCTTTCTTT; CDR3: CASSHGRGSEAFF; J: TRBJ1-1; V: TRBV14; size: once; D: NA
DNA: TGTGCCAGCAGCCCGGGTCGCACCGGGGAGCTGTTTTTT; CDR3: CASSPGRTGELFF; J: TRBJ2-2; V: TRBV11-3; size: few; D: NA
DNA: TGTGCCAGCAGATTACTAGCGGTCCTCACAGATACGCAGTATTTT; CDR3: CASRLLAVLTDTQYF; J: TRBJ2-3; V: TRBV7-2; size: NA; D: TRBD2
DNA: TGTGCCAGCAGTAGGGGAGGGGTTGGCACAGATACGCAGTATTTT; CDR3: CASSRGGVGTDTQYF; J: TRBJ2-3; V: TRBV7-2; size: NA; D: TRBD2
DNA: TGTGCCAGCAGTTTAGGGACAGATCAGCCCCAGCATTTT; CDR3: CASSLGTDQPQHF; J: TRBJ1-5; V: TRBV12-3/TRBV12-4; size: NA; D: NA
DNA: TGTGCCAGCAGCTTGGTCCCGGGTAGTGGAAACACCATATATTTT; CDR3: CASSLVPGSGNTIYF; J: TRBJ1-3; V: TRBV5-6; size: NA; D: NA
DNA: TGTGCCAGCAGGTGGAGGAGGTGGGATACGCAGTATTTT; CDR3: CASRWRRWDTQYF; J: TRBJ2-3; V: TRBV12-3/TRBV12-4; size: once; D: NA
DNA: TGTGCCAGCAGCTTAGATCCAGCGGGAGGGCCGAATACGCAGTATTTT; CDR3: CASSLDPAGGPNTQYF; J: TRBJ2-3; V: TRBV7-2; size: NA; D: TRBD2
DNA: TGTGCCAGCAGTCAGGACAGGGGACGCGAGCAGTACTTC; CDR3: CASSQDRGREQYF; J: TRBJ2-7; V: TRBV5-6; size: NA; D: TRBD1
DNA: TGTGCCACCTCCAGGTCGGCCGCTGATGGCACAGATACGCAGTATTTT; CDR3: CATSRSAADGTDTQYF; J: TRBJ2-3; V: TRBV24-1; size: NA; D: NA
DNA: TGTGCCAGCAGCCACCCATCGGGGGGGGCAACTAATGAAAAACTGTTTTTT; CDR3: CASSHPSGGATNEKLFF; J: TRBJ1-4; V: TRBV14; size: once; D: NA